This T cell receptor beta chain was captured in a study of CD8+ T cells in alopecia areata. Study in general: Percentage of affected scalp area was the basis on which treated patients' severity was scored.

Described treatment: oral pan-JAK inhibitor, 5-10 mg twice daily. Sampling of alopecia areata patients yielded lesional scalp punch biopsies as well as peripheral blood. Per the germline V gene, CDR1 is SGHTA and CDR2 is FQGTGA. There are 15 residues in the CDR3. Trimming took 0 bases from V and 2 from J, leaving 7 bases between them. Investigators isolated RNA and reverse transcribed it into cDNA to act as the sequencing template. This table comes from immunoSEQ multiplex PCR, and its TCRdb copy is limited to in-frame clones, with some not included. The sample contains 110,000 to 150,000 clones, around 87% of which appear only once.

V is TRBV7-3 and J is TRBJ2-2, with D tentatively TRBD1 (6 bases). The TCR sequence derives from a human donor with alopecia areata. Source: CD8+ T cells sorted from blood, taken at week 4, from a patient treated with tofacitinib. The DNA of the CDR3 is TGTGCCAGCAGCTTAACCGGGACAAACACCGGGGAGCTGTTTTTT. Its protein product is CASSLTGTNTGELFF.